These 10 T cell receptor beta chains were sequenced from one sample in a study of PD-1 blockade in classical Hodgkin lymphoma. With no exception, relapse followed autologous stem cell transplantation in all patients, and brentuximab vedotin exposure varied. Some clones are missing from TCRdb's copy, which holds only in-frame ones; the method was immunoSEQ multiplex PCR. The table lists more than 25,000 clones, 78% of them singletons. Sequencing was performed on peripheral blood mononuclear cells (PBMCs), taken before the second cycle of nivolumab. The receptors stem from a human donor with classical Hodgkin lymphoma.

The V gene is TRBV4-2, the J gene TRBJ2-7; possible D gene TRBD2, 6 bases. The CDR3 consists of 15 residues. The germline V and J ends were trimmed by 5 bases and 4 bases, with 18 bases remaining between them. CDR1 LGHNA and CDR2 YNFKEQ come from the germline V gene. The DNA for the CDR3 is TGTGCCAGCAGCTTGACTGGCGGGGAAGGATACGAGCAGTACTTC. Protein product: CASSLTGGEGYEQYF.

Here the CDR3 reads CASSALPGFADTQYF. As DNA, the CDR3 is TGTGCCAGCAGTGCGCTCCCAGGGTTCGCAGATACGCAGTATTTT. The rearrangement joins TRBV6-1 to TRBJ2-3, with D possibly matching TRBD1 (5 bases). The V gene lost 4 bases and the J gene lost 4 bases, with 15 bases spanning the gap. CDR3 length: 15 residues. Germline V CDR1 and CDR2: MNHNS, SASEGT.

This chain uses TRBV7-9 with TRBJ2-1; possible D gene TRBD1, 5 bases. V shed 5 bases and J shed 12 bases, with 14 bases lying between them. Germline V gene sequence: CDR1 SEHNR, CDR2 FQNEAQ (reference sequence). The CDR3 sequence is 12 residues long. This CDR3 is CASSTQGPWQFF. CDR3 nucleotide sequence: TGTGCCAGCAGCACGCAGGGTCCCTGGCAGTTCTTC.

This rearrangement joins TRBV19 to TRBJ1-2, with TRBD1 as a possible D gene (5 bases). Germline CDR1 LNHDA, CDR2 SQIVND (reference sequence). The CDR3 spans 14 residues. Trimming stripped 1 base from V and 0 bases from J, with 6 bases between. This CDR3 reads CASSIGGPNYGYTF. CDR3 DNA sequence: TGTGCCAGTAGTATAGGGGGCCCTAACTATGGCTACACCTTC.

The chain recombines TRBV7-6 with TRBJ2-7; 7 positions agree with TRBD1. Trimming took 0 bases from V and 3 from J; bases not matched to a gene: 2. Per the germline V gene, CDR1 is SGHVS and CDR2 is FNYEAQ. The CDR3 length is 14 residues. This chain's CDR3 is CASSLADRVYEQYF. CDR3 sequence (DNA): TGTGCCAGCAGCTTAGCAGACAGGGTCTACGAGCAGTACTTC.

This clone was picked up a small number of times. V is TRBV5-1 and J is TRBJ1-1, with D possibly TRBD1 on 5 matching bases. The CDR3 extends over 14 amino acids. Germline values: CDR1 SGHRS, CDR2 YFSETQ. V was cut by 3 bases and J by 2 bases, with 11 bases left in between. In DNA form, the CDR3 reads TGCGCCAGCAGCTCCGGGACTCCTAACACTGAAGCTTTCTTT. It encodes CASSSGTPNTEAFF. Supplemented by reference TRBV5-1 and TRBJ1-1, the full variable domain reads KAGVTQTPRYLIKTRGQQVTLSCSPISGHRSVSWYQQTPGQGLQFLFEYFSETQRNKGNFPGRFSGRQFSNSRSEMNVSTLELGDSALYLCASSSGTPNTEAFFGQGTRLTVV.

This rearrangement joins TRBV19 to TRBJ1-3; weak D call: TRBD1 (5 bases). The ends were cut back, 9 bases at V and 3 bases at J, with 15 bases in the middle. The CDR3 is 14 residues long. Germline CDR1 reads LNHDA; CDR2 reads SQIVND (reference sequence). The DNA of the CDR3 is TGTGCCAGCGGGGCGAGGACGCTTGGAAACACCATATATTTT. Its translation is CASGARTLGNTIYF.

The J gene is TRBJ2-7, the V gene TRBV15, with D unresolved. Trimming cost V 5 bases and J 4 bases, with 9 bases left between them. The CDR3 runs 12 residues. Germline lookup yields CDR1 LNHNV and CDR2 YYDKDF (reference sequence). CDR3 sequence reads: CATSGNMYEQYF. In DNA form, the CDR3 reads TGTGCCACCAGCGGCAATATGTACGAGCAGTACTTC.

The rearrangement joins TRBV7-8 to TRBJ2-1, with a possible D match to TRBD2 (6 bases). CDR3 length: 16 amino acids. The germline V and J ends were trimmed by 5 bases and 4 bases, with 18 bases remaining between them. The germline V gene encodes CDR1 SGHVS and CDR2 FQNEAQ. This CDR3 is CASSRNGGVGYNEQFF. In nucleotides, the CDR3 is TGTGCCAGCAGCAGGAACGGAGGGGTAGGGTACAATGAGCAGTTCTTC.

The chain links TRBV7-6 to TRBJ2-7; D gene ambiguous. With 2 bases removed from V and 6 bases from J, the gap between germline ends came to 14 bases. Germline V gene sequence: CDR1 SGHVS, CDR2 FNYEAQ. The CDR3 is 14 amino acids. For the CDR3, the DNA is TGTGCCAGCAGCTTACGGCCGGACGGCCTCGAGCAGTACTTC. It is translated as CASSLRPDGLEQYF.